This T cell receptor beta chain derives from a study of beta chain features in type 1 diabetes. Findings and caveats of the study: In cDNA sequencing, cells with high TCR expression could be over-represented. Type 1 diabetes patients showed a moderate but significant shortening of TCRB CDR3s in all four CD4+ subsets.

The table lists this clone with a few counts. Its antigen is unidentified. The authors reverse transcribed all of the isolated RNA, so sequencing captured expressed TCRB transcripts. The protocol was immunoSEQ multiplex PCR, while the TCRdb copy is restricted to in-frame clones and leaves out a portion. The table shows some 900,000 clones, with about a sixth occurring only once. The CDR3 spans 14 residues. V was shortened by 3 bases and J by 1 base, with 9 bases between the two germline ends. CDR1 is SGHVS and CDR2 is FQNEAQ in the germline V gene. The receptor comes from a woman aged 18-29 years in good health. The chain has TRBV7-8 and TRBJ1-2; no clear D. The sequencing input was naive CD4+ T cells from blood. The CDR3 is CASSFEASNYGYTF. CDR3 in DNA: TGTGCCAGCAGCTTTGAGGCTAGTAACTATGGCTACACCTTC. The whole variable domain, filled in from reference TRBV7-8 and TRBJ1-2, reads GAGVSQSPRYKVAKRGQDVALRCDPISGHVSLFWYQQALGQGPEFLTYFQNEAQLDKSGLPSDRFFAERPEGSVSTLKIQRTQQEDSAVYLCASSFEASNYGYTFGSGTRLTVV.